This TCR beta chain was identified in a study of immune heterogeneity within non-small cell lung tumors. General study points: Some T-cell receptor beta clonotypes occurred at high frequency. These high-frequency clonotypes were largely distinct between individual patients. Identical dominant CDR3 beta clonotypes recurred across tumor sites within a patient, alongside site-unique high-frequency clones.

This clonotype was picked up many times. The antigen is unknown. The TCR beta CDR3 region was amplified by multiplex PCR employing 32 V and 13 J primers. TCRdb re-called the multiplex PCR reads with MiXCR, one entry per CDR3 protein. The profile shows 15,000 to 20,000 distinct CDR3 sequences, 28% of them singletons. With approximately 600 ng used per sample, the template was genomic DNA from bulk tumor. Each primary tumor yielded several biopsies, collected far apart from one another at surgery. Curative surgical treatment was performed in patients who had newly diagnosed, untreated non-small cell lung cancer. The CDR3 consists of 12 residues. Germline CDR1 reads MNHEY; CDR2 reads SMNVEV (reference sequence). The trim removed 5 bases at V and 6 bases at J, leaving 3 bases unmatched.

The sequence was obtained from a middle-aged man with non-small cell lung cancer. Sequencing was performed on lung tumor tissue. The chain uses TRBV27 and TRBJ1-1, with TRBD1 identical over 7 bases. The DNA of the CDR3 is TGTGCCAGCAGTGCAGGGGGGGCTGAAGCTTTCTTT. It yields the protein CASSAGGAEAFF.